What follows are 14 T cell receptor beta chains derived from one specimen sequenced in a study of glioma-infiltrating T cells. The iRepertoire nested amplicon-rescue multiplex PCR amplified TCR alpha and beta CDR3s from RNA. TCRdb processed the multiplex PCR reads anew with MiXCR; each CDR3 protein has one entry. The table records around 120,000 distinct CDR3 sequences, roughly a quarter of them present only once. Source material: glioma tissue, nonneoplastic brain tissue, or PBMCs (not recorded which). These receptors all come from a human donor with low-grade glioma or glioblastoma, undergoing nonglioma brain surgery, or in good health (not recorded which).

This clonotype was seen a handful of times. Here the CDR3 reads CSALDGREGSYEQYV. Written as DNA, the CDR3 is TGCAGTGCTCTAGACGGGCGTGAGGGCTCCTACGAGCAGTACGTC. The chain employs TRBV20-1 and TRBJ2-7, with TRBD2 as a possible D gene (5 bases). Germline lookup yields CDR1 DFQATT and CDR2 SNEGSKA (reference sequence). Trimming cost V 5 bases and J 0 bases, with 17 bases left between them. The CDR3 totals 15 residues.

As concerns this clonotype: A much larger clone differs from this one at a single base, so this may be a read error. In nucleotides, the CDR3 is TGTGCCAGCAGCCAGTACCGAGACGACGCTGATGCTTTCTTT. Amino acid sequence: CASSQYRDDADAFF. The chain uses TRBV7-9 and TRBJ1-1; D is uncertain. Germline V lookup: CDR1 SEHNR, CDR2 FQNEAQ (reference sequence). The CDR3 runs 14 residues.

The V gene is TRBV19, the J gene TRBJ1-5; 7 nucleotides agree with TRBD1. The CDR3 runs to 13 residues. CDR1 is LNHDA, CDR2 SQIVND, per germline (reference sequence). Trimming cost V 7 bases and J 7 bases; bases outside gene matches: 7. This CDR3 is CASTLRGRQPQHF. DNA of the CDR3: TGTGCCAGTACCCTAAGGGGGCGGCAGCCCCAGCATTTT.

The chain has TRBV12-3 or TRBV12-4 and TRBJ2-4; D is tentatively TRBD1 or TRBD2 (6 bases each). The V end was cut by 2 bases, the J end by 7 bases, with 12 bases between. The CDR3 contains 14 residues. CDR3 sequence reads: CASSLSQGRNIQYF. The CDR3 DNA reads TGTGCCAGCAGTTTAAGTCAGGGGAGGAACATTCAGTACTTC.

The sample holds many counts of this clonotype. The genes are TRBV7-2 and TRBJ2-1; 7 nucleotides line up with TRBD2. Germline V CDR1 and CDR2: SGHTA, FQGNSA. The CDR3 sequence is 17 residues long. V was pared by 2 bases and J by 0 bases, with 7 bases of the junction left unmatched. The CDR3 reads CASSLFQAGSSYNEQFF. In DNA, the CDR3 is TGTGCCAGCAGCTTATTCCAAGCGGGAAGCTCCTACAATGAGCAGTTCTTC.

This clonotype was seen many times. The rearrangement uses TRBV27 and TRBJ2-3; D may be TRBD1 or TRBD2 (5 bases each). Germline lookup yields CDR1 MNHEY and CDR2 SMNVEV (reference sequence). This CDR3 is 15 amino acids long. V was shortened by 4 bases and J by 0 bases, with 11 bases between the two germline ends. CDR3 sequence reads: CASSYRDRSTDTQYF. The CDR3 DNA sequence: TGTGCCAGCAGTTACCGGGACCGTAGCACAGATACGCAGTATTTT.

This clonotype showed up just a few times. The chain carries TRBV20-1 and TRBJ1-1, with TRBD1 identical over 7 bases. The junction had 7 bases not matched to a gene; V was cut back by 0 bases and J by 6 bases. The CDR3 covers 14 residues. Germline-derived CDR1 and CDR2 are DFQATT and SNEGSKA (reference sequence). This CDR3 reads CSARDWSGGAEAFF. CDR3 DNA sequence: TGCAGTGCTAGAGATTGGTCAGGGGGAGCTGAAGCTTTCTTT.

This sequence joins TRBV11-1 and TRBJ2-7, with D possibly matching TRBD1 (6 bases). Looked up from germline, CDR1 is SGHAT and CDR2 is FQDESV (reference sequence). The CDR3 is 14 amino acids. V lost 4 bases to trimming and J lost 3 bases, with 13 bases between them. The CDR3 bases are TGTGCCAGCAGCTACTGGGAAGGGGGCTACGAGCAGTACGTC. Translated: CASSYWEGGYEQYV.

The chain is built from TRBV15 and TRBJ2-5, with D hard to call. Per germline, CDR1 LNHNV and CDR2 YYDKDF (reference sequence). V was trimmed by 0 bases and J by 5 bases, leaving 13 bases between them. CDR3 length: 15 amino acids. The CDR3 nucleotides are TGTGCCACCAGCAGAGATCGACAACCCGGGGAGACCCAGTACTTC. Translation gives CATSRDRQPGETQYF.

By sample fraction, this clonotype is medium-sized. The V call is TRBV7-2, the J call TRBJ2-5, with D possibly being TRBD2 (6 bases). Germline CDR1 and CDR2: SGHTA and FQGNSA. The CDR3 totals 14 residues. Trimming removed 5 bases at V and 1 base at J, with 11 bases between. This CDR3 is CASSPLAPQETQYF. Written as DNA, the CDR3 is TGTGCCAGCAGCCCGCTAGCGCCCCAAGAGACCCAGTACTTC.

The gene calls are TRBV18 and TRBJ1-3, with D unclear. The CDR3 loop spans 18 amino acids. Germline assignment: CDR1 KGHSH and CDR2 LQKENI. The V end was cut by 4 bases, the J end by 0 bases, with 19 bases between. CDR3 loop: CASSLDLISSLSGNTIYF. The CDR3 coding sequence is TGTGCCAGCTCACTGGACCTGATCAGTTCCCTCTCTGGAAACACCATATATTTT.

The table lists this clonotype with many counts. The chain has TRBV6-1 and TRBJ2-1; D could derive from TRBD1 or TRBD2 (5 bases each). The V gene lost 5 bases and the J gene lost 10 bases, with 15 bases spanning the gap. This CDR3 spans 13 amino acids. The germline gives CDR1 MNHNS, CDR2 SASEGT. The chain's CDR3 is CASSTRQFAEQFF. Written as DNA, the CDR3 is TGTGCCAGCAGTACTAGACAGTTTGCAGAGCAGTTCTTC.

This clonotype was detected a few times. The V gene is TRBV27, the J gene TRBJ1-1, with D tentatively TRBD1 (6 bases). Deletions cut 7 bases from V and 6 bases from J, with 18 bases between. Germline CDR1 reads MNHEY; CDR2 reads SMNVEV (reference sequence). The CDR3 runs 14 residues. This CDR3 is CASTLRGGGSEAFF. As DNA, the CDR3 is TGTGCCAGCACCCTAAGAGGGGGTGGGTCTGAAGCTTTCTTT.

In its sample, this clonotype was seen many times. Written as DNA, the CDR3 is TGCGCCAGCAGCGACGGAGACACCACAGATACGCAGTATTTT. Protein: CASSDGDTTDTQYF. This sequence joins TRBV5-1 and TRBJ2-3; D is uncertain. The CDR3 is made up of 14 amino acids. V gave up 4 bases and J gave up 2 bases, with 11 bases separating them. Per the germline V gene, CDR1 is SGHRS and CDR2 is YFSETQ.